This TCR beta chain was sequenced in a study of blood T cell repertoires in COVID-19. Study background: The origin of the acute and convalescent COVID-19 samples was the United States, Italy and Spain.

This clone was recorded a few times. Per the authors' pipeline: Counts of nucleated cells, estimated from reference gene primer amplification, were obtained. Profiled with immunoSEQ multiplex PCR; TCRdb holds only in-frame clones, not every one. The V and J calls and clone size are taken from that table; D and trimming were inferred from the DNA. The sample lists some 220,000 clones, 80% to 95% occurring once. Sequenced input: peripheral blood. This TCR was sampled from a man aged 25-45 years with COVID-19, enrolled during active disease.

Here the CDR3 DNA reads TGTGCCAGCAGCCGGAGCGGGAGCAATCAGCCCCAGCATTTT. It encodes CASSRSGSNQPQHF. The J gene is TRBJ1-5, the V gene TRBV7-9; D not certain. V lost 5 bases and J 1 base, leaving 9 bases between the germline ends. The length of the CDR3 is 14 residues. The germline V gene encodes CDR1 SEHNR and CDR2 FQNEAQ (reference sequence).